This TCR beta chain appears in the sequencing data of a study of T cells in Graves' hyperthyroidism and ophthalmopathy. As for the study in general: Peripheral blood draws took place at initial diagnosis, ahead of any treatment. Study-level results: Progression to ophthalmopathy was predicted a median of roughly 6.8 months early.

TCR beta CDR3 regions were amplified from RNA transcripts. Primed by the HTBI set, a first-round RT-PCR was run on the TCR CDR3. Each CDR3 protein is one row after TCRdb ran MiXCR on the multiplex PCR reads. The table shows 750,000 to 950,000 distinct CDR3 sequences, with 35% to 45% occurring only once. Germline CDR1 is MNHNY and CDR2 is SVGAGI (reference sequence). V was trimmed by 6 bases and J by 1 base, leaving 12 bases between them. The CDR3 has 14 amino acids. This clonotype has a handful of counts. Its antigen is as yet unknown. Sequenced: blood. The clonotype was recovered from a man younger than 30 with Graves' hyperthyroidism. The V and J genes are TRBV6-6 and TRBJ1-2; D remains unclear. The CDR3 region has the DNA TGTGCCAGCAGCAGACTTAACATTAACTATGGCTACACCTTC. Encoded protein: CASSRLNINYGYTF.